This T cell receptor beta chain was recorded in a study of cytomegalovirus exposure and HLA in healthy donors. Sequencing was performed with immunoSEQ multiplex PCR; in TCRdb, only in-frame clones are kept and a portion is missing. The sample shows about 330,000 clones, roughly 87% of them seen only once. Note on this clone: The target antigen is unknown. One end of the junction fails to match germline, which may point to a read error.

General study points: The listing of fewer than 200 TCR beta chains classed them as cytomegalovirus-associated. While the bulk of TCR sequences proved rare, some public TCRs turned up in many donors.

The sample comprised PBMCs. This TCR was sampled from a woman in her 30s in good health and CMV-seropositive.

This chain's CDR3 is CASSSLSPGIPF. DNA of the CDR3: TGTGCCAGCAGCTCCCTTTCCCCCGGGATACCATTC. The genes are TRBV7-2 and TRBJ2-7; D possibly corresponds to TRBD2 (5 bases). Germline V lookup: CDR1 SGHTA, CDR2 FQGNSA. There are 12 residues in the CDR3.